A selection of T cell receptor beta chains follows, all from one sample in a study of cytomegalovirus exposure and HLA in healthy donors. Clones were read by immunoSEQ multiplex PCR, and TCRdb kept only the in-frame ones, dropping some. The sample contains 150,000 to 200,000 clones, roughly 88% of which appear only once. Sequencing was done on a sample of PBMCs. Receptors originate from a woman in her thirties in good health and CMV-seropositive. The CDR3 runs from the conserved cysteine through the conserved F or W. A D gene is named only where the DNA matches it firmly. Some rows have no size entry. The others give once, few or many, or a class for an expanded clone.

j_gene | abundance | d_gene | v_gene | CDR3nt | CDR3aa
TRBJ2-7 | - | - | TRBV7-2 | TGTGCCACTGGGGAGGTCGCTTCCCCCTACGAGCAGTACTTC | CATGEVASPYEQYF
TRBJ1-5 | - | TRBD1 | TRBV25-1 | TGTGCCAGCGGTACCGGGACAGGGAATCAGCCCCAGCATTTT | CASGTGTGNQPQHF
TRBJ1-5 | - | - | TRBV28 | TGTGCCAGCAGTTTAAACGAGATCAATCAGCCCCAGCATTTT | CASSLNEINQPQHF
TRBJ2-3 | - | - | TRBV29-1 | TGCAGCGTCGACCCGCCTAGTGCTAGCACAGATACGCAGTATTTT | CSVDPPSASTDTQYF
TRBJ1-1 | - | - | TRBV5-6 | TGTGCCAGCAGCTTGCTTCAGGGTTACACTGAAGCTTTCTTT | CASSLLQGYTEAFF
TRBJ1-4 | - | - | TRBV6-6 | TGTGCCAGCAGTTACTCCCGGGGCGGGGGTGATGAAAAACTGTTTTTT | CASSYSRGGGDEKLFF
TRBJ1-2 | once | TRBD1 | TRBV6-5 | TGTGCCAGCAGTTACACCGGGCAGGGGGTCCATGGCTACACCTTC | CASSYTGQGVHGYTF
TRBJ1-1 | once | - | TRBV19 | TGTGCCAGTAGTAGGACAGTGAACACTGAAGCTTTCTTT | CASSRTVNTEAFF
TRBJ2-5 | - | - | TRBV2 | TGTGCCAGCACCAGGGGAGAAGAGACCCAGTACTTC | CASTRGEETQYF
TRBJ2-3 | - | - | TRBV5-1 | TGCGCCAGCAGCTTGGTACTTACAGGTATCTCTAGCACAGATACGCAGTATTTT | CASSLVLTGISSTDTQYF
TRBJ2-2 | few | - | TRBV4-1 | TGCGCCAGCAGCCGTCCCCCCGGCCGAGCGGGCACCGGGGAGCTGTTTTTT | CASSRPPGRAGTGELFF
TRBJ2-7 | once | TRBD1 | TRBV7-9 | TGTGCCAGCAGCTTACAGGGGGCCAACGAGCAGTACTTC | CASSLQGANEQYF
TRBJ1-5 | - | TRBD1 | TRBV28 | TGTGCCAGCAGTTTAGGGGGACAGAGAAATCAGCCCCAGCATTTT | CASSLGGQRNQPQHF
TRBJ1-2 | - | TRBD1 | TRBV7-9 | TGTGCCAGCATCCGGACAGGGGTCGGCTACACCTTC | CASIRTGVGYTF
TRBJ2-7 | - | TRBD1 | TRBV5-1 | TGCGCCAGCAGCGTGGGACAGGGGACGGGCGAGCAGTACTTC | CASSVGQGTGEQYF
TRBJ2-7 | - | TRBD2 | TRBV6-1 | TGTGCCAGCAGTAAGACTAGCGGGAGTGACGAGCAGTACTTC | CASSKTSGSDEQYF
TRBJ1-2 | once | - | TRBV4-1 | TGCGCCAGCAGTCCGACGGGACTAATTAACTATGGCTACACCTTC | CASSPTGLINYGYTF
TRBJ2-1 | - | TRBD2 | TRBV4-2 | TGTGCCAGCAGCCTGTACGATACTAGCGGGAGCGGCAATGAGCAGTTCTTC | CASSLYDTSGSGNEQFF
TRBJ1-5 | - | - | TRBV10-3 | TGTGCCATCAGTGATGGGGGCGCGGATCAGCCCCAGCATTTT | CAISDGGADQPQHF
TRBJ1-1 | - | - | TRBV29-1 | TGCAGCGCGCTTCCTCACTTGGACACTGAAGCTTTCTTT | CSALPHLDTEAFF
TRBJ2-1 | - | - | TRBV19 | TGTGCCAGTAGTACTCTCGGGAGCTCCTACAATGAGCAGTTCTTC | CASSTLGSSYNEQFF
TRBJ1-1 | - | TRBD1 | TRBV19 | TGTGCCAGTAGTGTGATTAGGACAGGGGAGGAAGACACTGAAGCTTTCTTT | CASSVIRTGEEDTEAFF
TRBJ1-5 | - | TRBD1 | TRBV30 | TGTGCCTGGAGTGAGGGGGCGAGGCAGCCCCAGCATTTT | CAWSEGARQPQHF
TRBJ1-2 | - | - | TRBV6-1 | TGTGCCAGCAGAACCGGACACCTCTATGGCTACACCTTC | CASRTGHLYGYTF
TRBJ1-1 | - | TRBD1 | TRBV29-1 | TGCAGCGTTAGGGACAGCACTGAAGCTTTCTTT | CSVRDSTEAFF
TRBJ2-7 | few | TRBD2 | TRBV7-9 | TGTGCCAGCAGCCCTATCGGGGGGGTATCAGCCTACGAGCAGTACTTC | CASSPIGGVSAYEQYF
TRBJ2-1 | once | TRBD1 | TRBV9 | TGTGCCAGCAGCCCGACAGGGTCGGTGCAGTTCTTC | CASSPTGSVQFF
TRBJ2-7 | - | - | TRBV9 | TGTGCCAGCAGCGTAATACGGGATCGGACGTACGAGCAGTACTTC | CASSVIRDRTYEQYF
TRBJ1-1 | - | TRBD1 | TRBV6-1 | TGTGCCAGCAGTGCACGGACAGGGGGTATGAACACTGAAGCTTTCTTT | CASSARTGGMNTEAFF
TRBJ2-2 | - | - | TRBV27 | TGTGCCAGCAGTTCCCACTTACCCTCCCGGGAAGCCACCGGGGAGCTGTTTTTT | CASSSHLPSREATGELFF
TRBJ2-1 | - | TRBD2 | TRBV6-5 | TGTGCCAGCAGAGGACTAGCGGGAGGGAACAATGAGCAGTTCTTC | CASRGLAGGNNEQFF
TRBJ2-7 | - | - | TRBV5-1 | TGCGCCTCTGGGGGGACCGCGAATGACGAGCAGTACTTC | CASGGTANDEQYF
TRBJ1-5 | - | - | TRBV7-8 | TGTGCCAGCAGCTCGACTGCCACTTTGGCCCAGCATTTT | CASSSTATLAQHF
TRBJ2-3 | - | - | TRBV5-4 | TGTGCCAGCAGCTTACCGGGAGTTACGTCAGATACGCAGTATTTT | CASSLPGVTSDTQYF
TRBJ1-1 | few | TRBD1 | TRBV7-9 | TGTGCCAGCAGCACGTGGGACAGGGTGCTCGCTGAAGCTTTCTTT | CASSTWDRVLAEAFF
TRBJ2-7 | - | - | TRBV7-6 | TGTGCCAGCAGCAGACAGGAACACTCCTACGAGCAGTACTTC | CASSRQEHSYEQYF
TRBJ1-1 | - | - | TRBV15 | TGTGCCACCAGCAGAGATCGGTCCCGAGGCCCTGAAGCTTTCTTT | CATSRDRSRGPEAFF
TRBJ2-7 | - | TRBD2 | TRBV7-8 | TGTGCCAGCAGCTTAAGGGAGGGTTCCTACGAGCAGTACTTC | CASSLREGSYEQYF
TRBJ1-5 | few | TRBD1 | TRBV6-5 | TGTGCCAGCAGTCGACAGGGGTGGTATCAGCCCCAGCATTTT | CASSRQGWYQPQHF
TRBJ2-5 | - | TRBD1 | TRBV10-3 | TGTGCCATCAAGGCGGGACAGGGCGGGACCCAGTACTTC | CAIKAGQGGTQYF
TRBJ2-7 | - | - | TRBV30 | TGTGCCCCCTTAGAGGGGCTAGCGTTATACGAGCAGTACTTC | CAPLEGLALYEQYF
TRBJ2-6 | - | - | TRBV5-1 | TGCGCCAGCAGCTTGGAGACTCGGGGTTTCAGTTCTGGGGCCAACGTCCTGACTTTC | CASSLETRGFSSGANVLTF
TRBJ2-7 | - | - | TRBV4-2 | TGTGCCAGCAGCCTCCAGGGGAGCGAGAGCTCCTACGAGCAGTACTTC | CASSLQGSESSYEQYF
TRBJ2-5 | - | - | TRBV28 | TGTGCCAGCAGTTATCTCTCAGTCCAAGAGACCCAGTACTTC | CASSYLSVQETQYF
TRBJ2-1 | - | - | TRBV9 | TGTGCCAGCAGCGTAGTTGTCCTAGCAGACAATGAGCAGTTCTTC | CASSVVVLADNEQFF
TRBJ1-1 | - | - | TRBV6-1 | TGTGCCAGCAGTGAGACTGGGGGCGCCCCCGAAGCTTTCTTT | CASSETGGAPEAFF
TRBJ2-7 | - | TRBD1 | TRBV15 | TGTGCCACCAGCAGAGGGGACAGGGCCTACGAGCAGTACTTC | CATSRGDRAYEQYF
TRBJ2-1 | - | - | TRBV18 | TGTGCCAGCTCACCACGACGGGACAATGAGCAGTTCTTC | CASSPRRDNEQFF
TRBJ2-1 | - | - | TRBV5-1 | TGCGCCAGCAGCTTGGAGGCAAACGCCAGGTGGAATGAGCAGTTCTTC | CASSLEANARWNEQFF
TRBJ2-7 | - | TRBD1 | TRBV6-1 | TGTGCCAGCAGGAGGGACAGGGGCTCGGACGAGCAGTACTTC | CASRRDRGSDEQYF
TRBJ1-2 | - | - | TRBV6-6 | TGTGCCAGCAGTCCCAGCAGGTCTAACTATGGCTACACCTTC | CASSPSRSNYGYTF
TRBJ1-5 | - | - | TRBV6-1 | TGTGCCAGCACCACCGGGAGTCAGCCCCAGCATTTT | CASTTGSQPQHF
TRBJ2-3 | - | - | TRBV5-4 | TGTGCCGGGAGCGGTAGGAGCACAGATACGCAGTATTTT | CAGSGRSTDTQYF
TRBJ2-5 | - | TRBD2 | TRBV9 | TGTGCCAGCAGCGTAGGTGGGAGGGAGGGAGAGACCCAGTACTTC | CASSVGGREGETQYF
TRBJ2-1 | - | TRBD2 | TRBV6-1 | TGTGCCAGCAGCCCCGGGACTAGCGTCTACAATGAGCAGTTCTTC | CASSPGTSVYNEQFF
TRBJ2-1 | - | TRBD1 | TRBV6-5 | TGTGCCAGCAGACGGCCGGGACAGGGGTTGAATGAGCAGTTCTTC | CASRRPGQGLNEQFF
TRBJ2-5 | few | - | TRBV15 | TGTGCCACCAGCAGAGCCCAGCAAGAGACCCAGTACTTC | CATSRAQQETQYF
TRBJ1-2 | - | - | TRBV6-5 | TGTGCCAGCAGTTACCGCGGGGCGACGAGGGACTATGGCTACACCTTC | CASSYRGATRDYGYTF
TRBJ1-3 | - | - | TRBV6-5 | TGTGCCAGCAGCCCCCGGCGGGGACCAGGAAACACCATATATTTT | CASSPRRGPGNTIYF
TRBJ2-7 | once | - | TRBV4-1 | TGCGCCAGCAGCCAAGATCTGGCCCGCTCCTACGAGCAGTACTTC | CASSQDLARSYEQYF